This TCR beta chain was captured by sequencing in a study of post-analysis software for immune sequencing data. V dropped 6 bases and J dropped 0; count of bases not matched to a gene: 7. CDR3 length: 16 residues. Details on this clonotype: Its matching antigen is unknown.

Study observations and caveats: Patients carried a few TRBV segments more frequently than controls did, and TRBV5-6, TRBV5-1 and TRBV20-1 were among them. Normalized Chao1 diversity in multiple sclerosis patients fell significantly below that of controls.

Unique molecular identifiers were present in the TCR beta cDNA libraries. One entry per CDR3 protein results from TCRdb running MiXCR on the PCR reads. The data hold 650,000 to 900,000 distinct CDR3 sequences, with around 42% observed a single time. V usage is TRBV12-3 or TRBV12-4 and J usage is TRBJ2-1, with 8 bases fitting TRBD2. This TCR was sampled from a girl aged 10-17 years with multiple sclerosis. The specimen was blood. This chain's CDR3 is CASSRGGESSYNEQFF. The CDR3 DNA follows: TGTGCCAGCAGCCGGGGGGGCGAGAGCTCCTACAATGAGCAGTTCTTC.